The sequence of this T cell receptor (beta chain) was determined in a study of vaccination and CD4 T cells after COVID-19. Turning to the study itself: As their vaccination, participants received two doses of either BNT162b2 or mRNA-1273 vaccine. Once diagnosed, patients had post-COVID samples drawn a median roughly 110 days later (range 35 to 161).

V gave up 8 bases and J gave up 1 base, with 10 bases separating them. The CDR3 loop spans 13 amino acids. CDR1 ENHRY and CDR2 SYGVKD come from the germline V gene. Oncomine TCR Beta short-read sequencing was applied to DNA from cultured CD4+ T cells. Each CDR3 protein gets one entry after TCRdb re-called the PCR reads with MiXCR. The sample consists of thousands of distinct CDR3 sequences, approximately 21% of them appearing once. Described treatment: approximately nine-day PBMC culture with coronavirus spike peptide pools or control peptides (ViraFEST assay). Peptide pools at around 9.6 ug/ml stimulated around 2 million PBMCs per well with 9.5 to 10 IU/ml IL-2. Study-wide results and limits: The great majority, 304 of 307 vaccine-specific clones, proved spike mono-reactive in convalescent patients.

This clonotype appeared a few times. Its matching antigen is unknown. Here the sequenced sample was CD4+ T cells from blood, cultured in vitro, taken after SARS-CoV-2 vaccination. The J gene is TRBJ2-3, the V gene TRBV10-3; tentatively, D is TRBD1 (5 bases). The sequence came from a human donor who had recovered from COVID-19. CDR3 DNA: TGTGCCATCGGGCTACAGGGCACAGATACGCAGTATTTT. Protein product: CAIGLQGTDTQYF.